Presented here are 29 T cell receptor beta chains from one specimen sequenced in a study of T cells after somatic rescue of genetic block. Profiled with immunoSEQ multiplex PCR; TCRdb holds only in-frame clones, not every one. The repertoire holds tens of thousands of clones, with approximately 91% as singletons. Sequenced material: peripheral blood mononuclear cells (PBMCs). These receptors were taken from a man aged 30 to 39.

This chain connects TRBV6-6 to TRBJ2-3, with TRBD2 matching 8 bases. Germline-derived CDR1 and CDR2 are MNHNY and SVGAGI (reference sequence). This CDR3 comprises 16 residues. V shed 6 bases, J shed 4 bases, and the junction held 12 bases outside the gene matches. CDR3 DNA: TGTGCCAGCAGGGCACTCGGACTAGCAGGGTCAGATACGCAGTATTTT. Amino acid sequence: CASRALGLAGSDTQYF.

The chain is built from TRBV4-1 and TRBJ1-3; D remains ambiguous. Between the trimmed V and J ends, which lost 4 bases and 0 bases, there was a span of 10 bases. This CDR3 is built from 15 residues. Germline CDR1 MGHRA, CDR2 YSYEKL. CDR3 bases: TGCGCCAGCAGCCCGGGATATCGCTCTGGAAACACCATATATTTT. This codes for CASSPGYRSGNTIYF.

The chain has TRBV4-3 and TRBJ2-7, with D possibly being TRBD2 (5 bases). Germline V gene data show CDR1 as LGHNA and CDR2 as YSLEER. V gave up 1 base and J gave up 0 bases, with 19 bases separating them. The CDR3 length is 18 residues. The CDR3 reads CASSQAAGIGSYSYEQYF. CDR3 nucleotides: TGCGCCAGCAGCCAAGCGGCCGGGATTGGCAGTTACTCCTACGAGCAGTACTTC.

This clone has a handful of counts. The chain has TRBV30 and TRBJ2-1; D assignment may be TRBD1 or TRBD2 (5 bases each). The ends were cut back, 3 bases at V and 4 bases at J, with 10 bases in the middle. The CDR3 runs to 13 residues. Germline V gives CDR1 GTSNPN, CDR2 SVGIG (reference sequence). The chain's CDR3 is CAWRWGIYNEQFF. The CDR3, as DNA: TGTGCCTGGAGATGGGGGATTTACAATGAGCAGTTCTTC.

This clone was seen once. V is TRBV19 and J is TRBJ1-5; no clear D gene. Trimming removed 3 bases from V and 11 bases from J, with 17 bases in between. The CDR3 consists of 14 residues. In germline, CDR1 is LNHDA, CDR2 SQIVND (reference sequence). The CDR3 loop reads CASSIPSAASTQHF. As DNA, the CDR3 is TGTGCCAGTAGTATCCCTTCCGCGGCGTCGACCCAGCATTTT.

The chain is built from TRBV5-4 and TRBJ1-2; 8 nucleotides align to TRBD1. The V and J ends lost 4 bases and 4 bases, in that order; junction bases with no gene match: 9. The CDR3 is made up of 15 amino acids. From germline, CDR1 is SGHNT and CDR2 YYREEE (reference sequence). The CDR3 reads CASSIGTGGAYGYTF. The CDR3 nucleotides are TGTGCCAGCAGCATCGGGACAGGTGGGGCCTATGGCTACACCTTC.

Remarks on this clone: Other DNA sequences in the sample encode the same CDR3. The chain couples TRBV10-3 to TRBJ1-5; D not resolved. The CDR3 extends over 14 amino acids. V was clipped by 10 bases and J by 1 base, with 14 bases between them. Germline V gene sequence: CDR1 ENHRY, CDR2 SYGVKD. The CDR3 bases are TGTGCCAGTGGCGCAGAAATCAGCAATCAGCCCCAGCATTTT. Amino acid sequence: CASGAEISNQPQHF.

The gene calls are TRBV15 and TRBJ2-1, with TRBD2 matching over 9 bases. Germline values: CDR1 LNHNV, CDR2 YYDKDF (reference sequence). V lost 7 bases to trimming and J lost 9 bases; unmatched junction nucleotides: 13. This CDR3 contains 15 residues. The CDR3 DNA follows: TGTGCCACCACCCCGGGGGGCGGGGGGGTGGGTGAGCAGTTCTTC. Residues: CATTPGGGGVGEQFF.

This clone appeared once. An end of the junction differs from the germline gene, which may be a read error. This chain links TRBV7-7 with TRBJ2-3; unclear D gene. Germline CDR1 is SSHAT and CDR2 is FNYEAQ (reference sequence). The CDR3 has 13 residues. CDR3 sequence reads: CASSPTAMGTQYF. The DNA for the CDR3 is TGTGCTAGCAGCCCTACCGCCATGGGTACGCAGTATTTT.

The chain is built from TRBV18 and TRBJ1-1; possible D gene TRBD1, 6 bases. This CDR3 spans 16 amino acids. Germline V gene sequence: CDR1 KGHSH, CDR2 LQKENI. V was shortened by 4 bases and J by 4 bases, with 19 bases between the two germline ends. The CDR3 sequence is CASSRALGGQGTEAFF. The DNA of the CDR3 is TGTGCCAGCTCACGAGCCCTGGGGGGCCAGGGCACTGAAGCTTTCTTT.

A few counts support this clone. The chain couples TRBV2 to TRBJ2-3; D uncertain. V was pared by 2 bases and J by 1 base, with 13 bases between. This CDR3 spans 16 amino acids. Germline V gene sequence: CDR1 SNHLY, CDR2 FYNNEI. DNA of the CDR3: TGTGCCAGCAGTGAAATGAGGCTCCGGGGCACAGATACGCAGTATTTT. Amino acids: CASSEMRLRGTDTQYF.

The CDR3 DNA reads as TGTGCCAGCCAACTAGCGGGGGGGCCGCGGGAGACCCAGTACTTC. Encoded protein: CASQLAGGPRETQYF. V and J are TRBV18 and TRBJ2-5, with 13 bases matching TRBD2. The V gene end was trimmed by 8 bases and the J gene end by 5 bases; junction bases not matched to a gene: 8. Germline CDR1 is KGHSH and CDR2 is LQKENI. CDR3 length: 15 residues.

The chain employs TRBV5-1 and TRBJ1-1, with 7 bases aligning to TRBD1. Per germline, CDR1 SGHRS and CDR2 YFSETQ. This CDR3 is built from 13 residues. J gave up 3 bases and V 3 bases, and 2 bases lay outside the gene matches. The CDR3 bases are TGCGCCAGCAGCTCACAGGGGTACACTGAAGCTTTCTTT. This encodes CASSSQGYTEAFF.

The V gene is TRBV7-9, the J gene TRBJ2-7, with 7 positions matching TRBD1. The CDR3 extends over 15 amino acids. Looked up from germline, CDR1 is SEHNR and CDR2 is FQNEAQ (reference sequence). V lost 4 bases to trimming and J lost 5 bases; unmatched junction nucleotides: 11. The CDR3 is CASSSLTQGSHEQYF. DNA for the CDR3: TGTGCCAGCAGCTCCCTTACACAGGGGTCCCACGAGCAGTACTTC.

This clone was found once. The CDR3 DNA reads as TGTGCCAGCAGCCCGGACACGATGCAGTTCTTC. Amino acids: CASSPDTMQFF. The genes are TRBV6-1 and TRBJ2-1; D possibly corresponds to TRBD1 (5 bases). Germline CDR1 and CDR2: MNHNS and SASEGT. The V end was cut by 6 bases, the J end by 12 bases, with 12 bases between. CDR3 length: 11 amino acids.

The gene calls are TRBV5-5 and TRBJ2-7; 7 bases map to TRBD1. The CDR3 sequence is 14 residues long. The V gene's germline CDR1 is SGHKS and CDR2 YYEKEE (reference sequence). V dropped 0 bases and J dropped 5; count of bases not matched to a gene: 5. In DNA form, the CDR3 reads TGTGCCAGCAGCTTGGTACAGGGGTTCCACGAGCAGTACTTC. Amino acids: CASSLVQGFHEQYF.

V is TRBV10-1 and J is TRBJ2-3, with D unclear. CDR3 length: 11 residues. Trimming shortened V by 4 bases and J by 4 bases, and 3 bases separated the two germline ends. CDR1 and CDR2 (germline): WNHNN, SYGVQD (reference sequence). DNA of the CDR3: TGCGCCAGCAGTGTTGCAGATACGCAGTATTTT. The encoded protein is CASSVADTQYF.

This chain joins TRBV7-9 and TRBJ1-1, with D maybe TRBD1 (5 bases). The CDR3 covers 14 residues. Trimming cost V 4 bases and J 1 base, with 10 bases left between them. Germline V lookup: CDR1 SEHNR, CDR2 FQNEAQ (reference sequence). The CDR3, as DNA: TGTGCCAGCAGCTCGGGGACTCCGAACACTGAAGCTTTCTTT. This sequence encodes CASSSGTPNTEAFF.

This clone turned up a few times. V gene TRBV6-6 combines with J gene TRBJ1-4, with a possible D match to TRBD1 (6 bases). The CDR3 covers 14 residues. Germline V lookup: CDR1 MNHNY, CDR2 SVGAGI (reference sequence). The V gene lost 2 bases and the J gene lost 8 bases, with 12 bases spanning the gap. The DNA for the CDR3 is TGTGCCAGCAGTTACGGGGGGCCCCCGGAAAAACTGTTTTTT. Translation gives CASSYGGPPEKLFF.

The rearrangement links TRBV28 to TRBJ2-2, with 8 positions matching TRBD2. The CDR3 is made up of 14 amino acids. CDR1 and CDR2 from the germline V gene are MDHEN and SYDVKM. The V segment lost 6 bases and the J segment 5 bases; nucleotides outside the gene matches: 5. CDR3 DNA: TGTGCCAGCAGCTCAGCGGGAGTAACCGGGGAGCTGTTTTTT. It encodes CASSSAGVTGELFF.

V usage is TRBV18 and J usage is TRBJ2-3; TRBD2 might be the D (5 bases). Trimming took 3 bases from V and 1 from J, leaving 5 bases between them. There are 13 residues in the CDR3. Germline loops: CDR1 KGHSH, CDR2 LQKENI. The CDR3 region has the DNA TGTGCCAGCTCACCCGGGGGCACAGATACGCAGTATTTT. Translated: CASSPGGTDTQYF.

J is TRBJ2-7 and V is TRBV19, with unresolved D. The CDR3 is made up of 14 amino acids. V shed 2 bases and J shed 0 bases, with 8 bases lying between them. The V gene's germline CDR1 is LNHDA and CDR2 SQIVND (reference sequence). CDR3: CASSINQASYEQYF. Written as DNA, the CDR3 is TGTGCCAGTAGTATAAATCAGGCCTCCTACGAGCAGTACTTC.

The chain links TRBV5-1 to TRBJ2-7; TRBD1 agrees at 7 bases. Germline values: CDR1 SGHRS, CDR2 YFSETQ. With 4 bases clipped from V and 6 bases from J, the junction kept 4 bases outside the gene matches. The CDR3 length is 12 residues. In DNA form, the CDR3 reads TGCGCCAGCAGCCCAGGGACAGTCGAGCAGTACTTC. This encodes CASSPGTVEQYF.

The chain combines TRBV6-1 with TRBJ1-1, with 7 bases matching TRBD1. V lost 3 bases, J lost 3 bases, and 4 bases stayed unmatched. The CDR3 extends over 14 amino acids. Germline lookup yields CDR1 MNHNS and CDR2 SASEGT. The CDR3 sequence is CASSDRGLDTEAFF. Here the CDR3 DNA reads TGTGCCAGCAGTGACAGGGGGTTGGACACTGAAGCTTTCTTT.

CDR3 sequence: CASRKTGRYYGYTF. The CDR3 DNA sequence: TGTGCCAGCAGGAAGACAGGAAGGTATTATGGCTACACCTTC. The chain uses TRBV6-7 and TRBJ1-2; perhaps TRBD1 as D (6 bases). TRBV6-7 is an open reading frame whose function is uncertain. Trimming cost V 6 bases and J 5 bases, with 16 bases left between them. This CDR3 has 14 amino acids.

V is TRBV5-1 and J is TRBJ2-7; D unclear. This CDR3 is built from 13 residues. Trimming took off 1 base at V and 4 bases at J, with 9 bases between the two ends. Germline CDR1 SGHRS, CDR2 YFSETQ. DNA of the CDR3: TGCGCCAGCAGCTTGTGGGTGGAGTACGAGCAGTACTTC. It specifies CASSLWVEYEQYF.

This chain connects TRBV11-2 to TRBJ2-5; no clear D gene. The DNA end favors TRBJ2-7, so the J call may be wrong. Looked up from germline, CDR1 is SGHAT and CDR2 is FQNNGV. The CDR3 consists of 14 residues. The CDR3 nucleotides are TGTGCCAGCAGCTTCCCGGCAGAAGCTAACGAGCAGTACTTC. Translating gives CASSFPAEANEQYF.

V and J are TRBV4-1 and TRBJ2-1; TRBD2 agrees at 9 bases. The CDR3 is 17 amino acids. CDR1 is MGHRA, CDR2 YSYEKL, per germline. V shed 0 bases and J 8 bases; nucleotides not matched to a gene: 11. CDR3 in DNA: TGCGCCAGCAGCCAAGAACCCGGAGCGGGGGGCCTCCATGAGCAGTTCTTC. It specifies CASSQEPGAGGLHEQFF.

The chain couples TRBV18 to TRBJ2-1; 10 positions agree with TRBD2. This CDR3 contains 16 residues. Germline lookup yields CDR1 KGHSH and CDR2 LQKENI. Trimming took 3 bases from V and 2 from J; bases not matched to a gene: 4. Written as DNA, the CDR3 is TGTGCCAGCTCACCCCCAGGGACTAGCGCCTACAATGAGCAGTTCTTC. This sequence encodes CASSPPGTSAYNEQFF.